The entry below describes one T cell receptor (beta chain). This sample stems from a study of cytomegalovirus exposure and HLA in healthy donors. Primers included in the PCR were 60 Vbeta and 13 Jbeta primers. Measured with immunoSEQ multiplex PCR; TCRdb has only the in-frame clones, and not every one. This sample carries about 120,000 clones, around 77% of them seen once, and the ten largest clones take 9.5% to 12%. CDR3 length: 17 residues. CDR1 is SGHRS and CDR2 is YFSETQ in the germline V gene. Trimming at V came to 4 bases and at J to 0 bases, leaving 10 bases not matched to a gene. The sequence was collected from a man in his forties or fifties in good health and CMV-seropositive. The sample was PBMCs. V usage is TRBV5-1 and J usage is TRBJ1-3; 7 nucleotides line up with TRBD1. The CDR3 is CASSMQPGQSSGNTIYF. DNA for the CDR3: TGCGCCAGCAGCATGCAACCGGGACAGAGCTCTGGAAACACCATATATTTT.